The T cell receptor beta chain described here comes from a study of OX40 agonist ivuxolimab in advanced cancers. Study in general: Partial responses were achieved by three patients, of whom one had hepatocellular carcinoma and two had cutaneous melanoma. Study-level points and caveats: Some of the lowest clonal expansion was seen in partial responders at 0.1-3.0 mg/kg.

Regarding this clone: Antigen specificity is unknown.

Some clones are missing from TCRdb's copy, which holds only in-frame ones; the method was immunoSEQ multiplex PCR. Of about 59,000 clones in the sample, 94% were seen once. This sequence originates from an adult with an advanced solid tumor such as melanoma, head and neck, liver or kidney cancer. The sequencing here drew on CD4+ or CD8+ T cells sorted from blood, taken in a trial of the OX40 agonist ivuxolimab.

The CDR3 region is CASSADGDTQYF. The CDR3 DNA is TGTGCCAGCAGCGCTGATGGTGATACGCAGTATTTT. This chain uses TRBV7-3 with TRBJ2-3; no clear D gene. Trimming removed 5 bases from V and 6 bases from J, with 9 bases in between. Germline CDR1 is SGHTA and CDR2 is FQGTGA. CDR3 size: 12 residues.